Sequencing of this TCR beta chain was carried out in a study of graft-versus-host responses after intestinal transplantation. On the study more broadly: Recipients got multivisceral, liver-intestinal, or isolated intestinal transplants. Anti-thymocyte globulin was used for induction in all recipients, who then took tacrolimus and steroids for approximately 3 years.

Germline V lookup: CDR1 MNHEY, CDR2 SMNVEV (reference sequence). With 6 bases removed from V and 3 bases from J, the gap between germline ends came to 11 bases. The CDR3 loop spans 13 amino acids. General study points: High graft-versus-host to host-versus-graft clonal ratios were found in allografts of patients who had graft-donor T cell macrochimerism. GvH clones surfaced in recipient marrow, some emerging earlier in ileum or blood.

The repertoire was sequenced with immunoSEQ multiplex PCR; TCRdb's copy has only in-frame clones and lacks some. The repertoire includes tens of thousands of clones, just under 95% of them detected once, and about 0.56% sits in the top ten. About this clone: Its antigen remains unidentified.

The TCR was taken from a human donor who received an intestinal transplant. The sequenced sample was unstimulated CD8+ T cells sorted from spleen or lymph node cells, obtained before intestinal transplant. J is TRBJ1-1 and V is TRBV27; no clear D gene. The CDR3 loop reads CASSLWSHTEAFF. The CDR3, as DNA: TGTGCCAGCAGCCTTTGGAGCCACACTGAAGCTTTCTTT.